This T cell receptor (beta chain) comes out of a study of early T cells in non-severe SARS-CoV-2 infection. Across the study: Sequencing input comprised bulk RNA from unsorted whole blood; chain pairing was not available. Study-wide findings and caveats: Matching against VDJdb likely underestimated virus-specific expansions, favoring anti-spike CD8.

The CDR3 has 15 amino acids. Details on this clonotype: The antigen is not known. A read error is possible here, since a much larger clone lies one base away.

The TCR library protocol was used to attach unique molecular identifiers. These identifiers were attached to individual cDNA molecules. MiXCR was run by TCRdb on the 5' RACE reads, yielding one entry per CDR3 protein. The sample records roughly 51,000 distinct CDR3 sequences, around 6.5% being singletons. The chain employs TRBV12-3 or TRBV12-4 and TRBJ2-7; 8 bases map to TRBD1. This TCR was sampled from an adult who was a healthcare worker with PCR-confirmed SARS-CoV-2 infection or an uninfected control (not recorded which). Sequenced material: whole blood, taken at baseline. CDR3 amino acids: CAGSPPLGQVYEQYF. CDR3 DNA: TGTGCCGGCAGTCCCCCCTTGGGACAGGTGTACGAGCAGTACTTC.